Presented here are 24 T cell receptor beta chains from one specimen sequenced in a study of spatial heterogeneity in lung cancer. Described time point: sample taken at primary tumor resection. Frozen PBMC, nontumor lung or tumor provided whole RNA, which was sequenced unsorted. TCRdb re-derived calls from the 5' RACE reads in MiXCR, one entry per CDR3 protein. Here the sample spans about 7,900 distinct CDR3 sequences, 3.5% to 5.5% being singletons. Sample: PBMCs, taken at surgery. All receptors come from a male donor with early-stage non-small cell lung cancer.

Concerning this clonotype itself: This beta chain appears as a stray read in a library generated for alpha chains; its size is not informative. The chain combines TRBV14 with TRBJ2-5; no clear D gene. Per the germline V gene, CDR1 is SGHDN and CDR2 is FVKESK. The CDR3 is 12 residues long. The V and J ends lost 1 base and 4 bases respectively, with 4 bases between them. The CDR3 DNA follows: TGTGCCAGCAGCCAAGTTCGAGAGACCCAGTACTTC. This gives the protein CASSQVRETQYF.

In this sample, this clonotype turned up many times. The library was designed around alpha chains, so this beta chain is a stray read whose abundance carries little weight. This chain links TRBV2 with TRBJ2-1, with D perhaps matching TRBD1 (6 bases). The CDR3 is 14 residues long. Germline V gives CDR1 SNHLY, CDR2 FYNNEI. V dropped 7 bases and J dropped 2 bases, with 12 bases sitting between them. CDR3 region: CASNWAGAYNEQFF. The CDR3 DNA follows: TGTGCCAGCAACTGGGCAGGGGCCTACAATGAGCAGTTCTTC.

This clonotype was observed a handful of times. The size of this beta chain means little, since it is a stray read in a library made for alpha chains. V usage is TRBV19 and J usage is TRBJ2-3; TRBD1 or TRBD2 may be the D gene (5 bases each). The CDR3 extends over 15 amino acids. The germline V and J ends were trimmed by 6 bases and 7 bases, with 20 bases remaining between them. Germline CDR1 and CDR2: LNHDA and SQIVND (reference sequence). CDR3 DNA: TGTGCCAGTAGCGTGGACGGGGCTGAGTTATATACGCAGTATTTT. Translation gives CASSVDGAELYTQYF.

This clonotype is medium-sized (0.01 to 0.1%) in the sample. This beta chain is off target for a library built for alpha chains, so its abundance means little. The genes are TRBV6-5 and TRBJ1-5; 9 positions agree with TRBD1. Germline loops: CDR1 MNHEY, CDR2 SVGAGI. The CDR3 runs to 14 residues. The junction had 3 bases not matched to a gene; V was cut back by 4 bases and J by 5 bases. CDR3 in amino acids: CASSLTGGHQPQHF. The DNA for the CDR3 is TGTGCCAGCAGTTTGACAGGGGGGCATCAGCCCCAGCATTTT.

Turning to this clonotype: Because this beta chain is a stray read in a library intended to capture alpha chains, its abundance should not be given much weight. The CDR3 loop reads CASSLAQGYGYTF. The CDR3 DNA follows: TGTGCCAGCAGCCTGGCCCAGGGCTATGGCTACACCTTC. J is TRBJ1-2 and V is TRBV7-9; a weak D match, TRBD1 (5 bases). V was trimmed by 5 bases and J by 4 bases, leaving 11 bases between them. The CDR3 runs to 13 residues. Germline assignment: CDR1 SEHNR and CDR2 FQNEAQ (reference sequence).

This clonotype was detected many times. This beta chain is a stray read from a library made for alpha chains; its abundance is not meaningful. V gene TRBV20-1 combines with J gene TRBJ2-2; possibly TRBD1 for D (5 bases). Germline-derived CDR1 and CDR2 are DFQATT and SNEGSKA (reference sequence). The CDR3 spans 14 residues. The germline V and J ends were trimmed by 7 bases and 7 bases, with 19 bases remaining between them. CDR3 coding DNA: TGCAGTGTCCCGGCATCCGGAACAGGCGGGGAGCTGTTTTTT. This translates into CSVPASGTGGELFF.

In its sample, this clonotype ranks as medium-sized (0.01 to 0.1%). Found in a library prepared for alpha chains, this beta chain is an off-target read, and its abundance has little meaning. V usage is TRBV29-1 and J usage is TRBJ2-1; the match to TRBD2 covers 15 bases. This CDR3 is built from 16 residues. The V segment lost 6 bases and the J segment 7 bases; nucleotides outside the gene matches: 10. CDR1 and CDR2 from the germline V gene are SQVTM and ANQGSEA. The CDR3 DNA follows: TGCAGCGTGTATGGACTAGCGGGGGGGCGTAGGAATGAGCAGTTCTTC. This sequence encodes CSVYGLAGGRRNEQFF.

This clonotype is deemed medium-sized. This beta chain is a stray sequence in a library constructed for alpha chains; its clone size is not meaningful. The CDR3 reads CASSPKQRGNPEQFF. In DNA form, the CDR3 reads TGTGCCAGCAGTCCCAAACAAAGGGGGAATCCTGAGCAGTTCTTC. The chain carries TRBV12-3 or TRBV12-4 and TRBJ2-1, with a tentative D call TRBD1 (6 bases). This CDR3 is 15 amino acids long. The V end lost 5 bases, the J end lost 9 bases, and 20 bases lay between the germline ends.

Ten or more counts support this clonotype. This beta chain came through as a stray read in a library set up for alpha chains, and its size says little. The chain links TRBV29-1 to TRBJ2-1, with D perhaps matching TRBD1 or TRBD2 (5 bases each). Trimming took 5 bases from V and 6 from J, leaving 26 bases between them. Germline-derived CDR1 and CDR2 are SQVTM and ANQGSEA. The CDR3 has 17 residues. CDR3 nucleotides: TGCAGCGTTTGTCCCAGGGCTAGCTCTTTGGGGTTCAATGAGCAGTTCTTC. This encodes CSVCPRASSLGFNEQFF.

Comments on this clonotype: The library was prepared for alpha chains; this beta chain is a stray read, so its frequency means little. The rearrangement uses TRBV20-1 and TRBJ2-7; maybe TRBD1 (5 bases). V shed 1 base and J shed 1 base, with 14 bases lying between them. Per germline, CDR1 DFQATT and CDR2 SNEGSKA (reference sequence). CDR3 length equals 15 residues. DNA of the CDR3: TGCAGTGCTAGAGCAGGGCTCAAGGAGTCCTACGAGCAGTACTTC. Protein sequence: CSARAGLKESYEQYF.

This clonotype is medium-sized by share. Within a library made for alpha chains, this beta chain is off target, and its count is uninformative. The chain uses TRBV5-1 and TRBJ2-5; D is possibly TRBD1 (5 bases). The CDR3 runs 15 residues. Germline V gene sequence: CDR1 SGHRS, CDR2 YFSETQ. V lost 0 bases and J 5 bases, leaving 14 bases between the germline ends. As DNA, the CDR3 is TGCGCCAGCAGCTTGGAAGGCAGGGTCGCCGAGACCCAGTACTTC. It specifies CASSLEGRVAETQYF.

This clonotype appeared many times. Since it is a stray read in a library aimed at alpha chains, this beta chain has a size that is not meaningful. The chain joins TRBV7-2 to TRBJ2-1, with 7 bases lining up with TRBD2. Germline assignment: CDR1 SGHTA and CDR2 FQGNSA. The CDR3 has 17 amino acids. Trimming removed 5 bases from V and 3 bases from J; junction bases left unmatched: 13. This CDR3 is CASSLDAGSGFYNEQFF. CDR3 coding DNA: TGTGCCAGCAGCCTGGATGCCGGTAGCGGGTTCTACAATGAGCAGTTCTTC.

This clonotype showed up just a few times. This beta chain is a stray read from a library made for alpha chains; its abundance is not meaningful. The V and J genes are TRBV6-5 and TRBJ2-2; D not certain. CDR3 length: 15 amino acids. CDR1 is MNHEY and CDR2 is SVGAGI in the germline V gene. Deletions cut 6 bases from V and 0 bases from J, with 11 bases between. CDR3 loop: CASRPDTANTGELFF. CDR3 coding DNA: TGTGCCAGCAGACCCGACACGGCGAACACCGGGGAGCTGTTTTTT.

This clonotype was detected many times. In a library made to pick up alpha chains, this beta chain is a stray read with a size that means little. The rearrangement joins TRBV5-1 to TRBJ2-3, with TRBD2 identical over 7 bases. Losses at the gene ends were 4 bases for V and 4 bases for J; bases not matched to a gene: 15. Looked up from germline, CDR1 is SGHRS and CDR2 is YFSETQ. This CDR3 region has 17 residues. CDR3 DNA: TGCGCCAGCAGCCAAGCCCAGTGGGCGGGGGAGTCAGATACGCAGTATTTT. Translating gives CASSQAQWAGESDTQYF.

This clonotype occurred many times. The library was prepared for alpha chains; this beta chain is a stray read, so its frequency means little. The chain joins TRBV5-1 to TRBJ2-1; no reliable D call. CDR3 size: 15 residues. Trimming stripped 1 base from V and 2 bases from J, with 10 bases between. The germline gives CDR1 SGHRS, CDR2 YFSETQ. This chain's CDR3 is CASSLKDGPYNEQFF. The CDR3 DNA sequence: TGCGCCAGCAGCTTGAAGGACGGACCCTACAATGAGCAGTTCTTC. Complete variable domain (other parts from reference TRBV5-1 and TRBJ2-1): KAGVTQTPRYLIKTRGQQVTLSCSPISGHRSVSWYQQTPGQGLQFLFEYFSETQRNKGNFPGRFSGRQFSNSRSEMNVSTLELGDSALYLCASSLKDGPYNEQFFGPGTRLTVL.

In the case of this clonotype: This beta chain is an unintended read in a library built for alpha chains; its size means little. The chain links TRBV6-6 to TRBJ2-4, with D perhaps TRBD1 (6 bases). The germline V gene has CDR1 MNHNY and CDR2 SVGAGI (reference sequence). Trimming removed 0 bases from V and 8 bases from J, with 11 bases in between. The CDR3 sequence is 14 residues long. CDR3 sequence reads: CASSYSQGPHIQYF. CDR3 bases: TGTGCCAGCAGTTACTCTCAGGGGCCTCACATTCAGTACTTC.

By its share, this clonotype is medium-sized (0.01 to 0.1%). A library prepared for alpha chains yielded this beta chain as an off-target read; its size is of little meaning. The chain joins TRBV10-1 to TRBJ1-4, with a tentative D call TRBD1 (5 bases). Deletions cut 4 bases from V and 8 bases from J, with 11 bases between. The germline CDR1 and CDR2 sequences are WNHNN and SYGVQD (reference sequence). This CDR3 has 13 amino acids. The CDR3 here is CASSARVDEKLFF. CDR3 DNA: TGCGCCAGCAGTGCCAGGGTTGACGAAAAACTGTTTTTT.

This clonotype was counted at least ten times. In a library made to pick up alpha chains, this beta chain is a stray read with a size that means little. This chain joins TRBV2 and TRBJ2-5, with 10 bases aligning to TRBD2. The CDR3 has 14 amino acids. V was clipped by 8 bases and J by 1 base; unmatched bases: 4. Germline V lookup: CDR1 SNHLY, CDR2 FYNNEI. The CDR3 region has the DNA TGTGCCAGCGTTCTAGCGGGGGTCCAAGAGACCCAGTACTTC. It is translated as CASVLAGVQETQYF.

A few counts support this clonotype. Within a library made for alpha chains, this beta chain is off target, and its count is uninformative. The chain carries TRBV6-6 and TRBJ2-3, with 7 bases lining up with TRBD1. Germline values: CDR1 MNHNY, CDR2 SVGAGI (reference sequence). The CDR3 is 12 amino acids. Trimming at V came to 5 bases and at J to 4 bases, leaving 0 bases not matched to a gene. CDR3 nucleotide sequence: TGTGCCAGCAGTACAGGGGCAGATACGCAGTATTTT. Protein sequence: CASSTGADTQYF.

This clonotype was picked up many times. Little can be read into the size of this beta chain, an off-target read in a library designed for alpha chains. The rearrangement uses TRBV5-1 and TRBJ1-1, with TRBD1 matching over 7 bases. V was pared by 4 bases and J by 4 bases, with 16 bases of the junction left unmatched. Per the germline V gene, CDR1 is SGHRS and CDR2 is YFSETQ. This CDR3 is built from 17 residues. The CDR3: CASSPNSQQGKGTEAFF. CDR3 in DNA: TGCGCCAGCAGCCCAAACTCCCAACAGGGGAAGGGCACTGAAGCTTTCTTT. Together with reference TRBV5-1 and TRBJ1-1, the CDR3 gives the full variable domain: KAGVTQTPRYLIKTRGQQVTLSCSPISGHRSVSWYQQTPGQGLQFLFEYFSETQRNKGNFPGRFSGRQFSNSRSEMNVSTLELGDSALYLCASSPNSQQGKGTEAFFGQGTRLTVV.

About this clonotype: A read error is possible here, since a much larger clone lies one base away. The conserved phenylalanine or tryptophan normally closing the CDR3 is absent here, so this likely arose from a read error. With the library built for alpha chains, this beta chain is off target and its frequency is not meaningful. This chain joins TRBV23-1 and TRBJ2-1; 9 bases fit TRBD1. TRBV23-1 is an ORF, and what it does is uncertain. The CDR3 runs to 14 residues. Trimming removed 8 bases from V and 9 bases from J; junction bases left unmatched: 11. Written as DNA, the CDR3 is TGCGCCAGCGCCTCCCGGGACAGGGTATCTGAGCAGTTCTCC. Encoded protein: CASASRDRVSEQFS.

In this sample, this clonotype turned up once. This beta chain turned up in a library designed for alpha chains; as an off-target read, its abundance says little. The rearrangement links TRBV5-5 to TRBJ2-3; D remains unclear. CDR1 and CDR2 (germline): SGHKS, YYEKEE (reference sequence). The CDR3 runs 18 residues. Trimming left V 3 bases short and J 2 bases short, with 22 bases between. The CDR3 DNA reads as TGTGCCAGCAGCTCTTTACGGCACTACCTAACCCTCACAGATACGCAGTATTTT. The encoded protein is CASSSLRHYLTLTDTQYF. The full variable domain, in which reference TRBV5-5 and TRBJ2-3 provide the parts outside the CDR3, is DAGVTQSPTHLIKTRGQQVTLRCSPISGHKSVSWYQQVLGQGPQFIFQYYEKEERGRGNFPDRFSARQFPNYSSELNVNALLLGDSALYLCASSSLRHYLTLTDTQYFGPGTRLTVL.

This clonotype was recorded many times. Because this beta chain is a stray read in a library intended to capture alpha chains, its abundance should not be given much weight. The chain uses TRBV6-2 or TRBV6-3 and TRBJ2-1; TRBD2 agrees at 8 bases. The V gene's germline CDR1 is MNHEY and CDR2 SVGEGT. CDR3 length: 16 residues. After removal of 5 bases from V and 6 bases from J, the junction contained 12 bases not matched to a gene. In DNA, the CDR3 is TGTGCCAGCAGTCTCCCGGGGGGGGGCGCGGGCAATGAGCAGTTCTTC. Translation gives CASSLPGGGAGNEQFF.

A word on this clonotype: This beta chain is a stray read from a library made for alpha chains; its abundance is not meaningful. The chain links TRBV6-6 to TRBJ1-2; TRBD1 agrees at 12 bases. Trimming cost V 6 bases and J 3 bases; bases outside gene matches: 8. The CDR3 has 16 residues. CDR1 MNHNY and CDR2 SVGAGI come from the germline V gene (reference sequence). The CDR3 loop is CASRDSGTGGDYGYTF. In nucleotides, the CDR3 is TGTGCCAGCAGAGATTCCGGGACAGGGGGCGACTATGGCTACACCTTC.